Listed below are T cell receptor beta chains from one sample, sequenced in a study of cytomegalovirus exposure and HLA in healthy donors. Libraries were prepared by immunoSEQ multiplex PCR; TCRdb keeps only in-frame clonotypes and omits some of them. The sample shows about 140,000 clones, about nine tenths of them seen only once. The sequencing sample was made of PBMCs. The receptors stem from a man between 18 and 29 years old in good health and CMV-seronegative. Each CDR3 is given with its conserved first and last residue. A D gene is named only where the DNA matches it firmly. Clone size is shown for a subset of rows, as once, few, many or a class of expanded clone.

J gene	clone size	D gene	V gene	CDR3 protein	CDR3 DNA
TRBJ1-2	NA	TRBD1	TRBV7-9	CASSAPGQIINYGYTF	TGTGCCAGCAGCGCCCCGGGACAGATCATCAACTATGGCTACACCTTC
TRBJ2-7	NA	TRBD1	TRBV28	CASSQWTGSSYEQYF	TGTGCCAGCAGTCAATGGACAGGGAGTTCCTACGAGCAGTACTTC
TRBJ1-4	NA	TRBD1	TRBV7-6	CASSRTGADPKLFF	TGTGCCAGCAGCCGGACAGGGGCCGATCCGAAACTGTTTTTT
TRBJ2-2	NA	TRBD2	TRBV25-1	CASSGGTSFSGELFF	TGTGCCAGCAGCGGCGGGACTAGTTTTTCCGGGGAGCTGTTTTTT
TRBJ1-5	NA	NA	TRBV4-1	CASSEVTGGNQPQHF	TGCGCCAGCAGCGAAGTTACGGGGGGCAATCAGCCCCAGCATTTT
TRBJ2-3	few	TRBD2	TRBV6-4	CASSDSSGGADTQYF	TGTGCCAGCAGTGACTCTAGCGGGGGGGCGGATACGCAGTATTTT
TRBJ2-1	NA	NA	TRBV6-5	CASSYGANEQFF	TGTGCCAGCAGTTACGGGGCCAATGAGCAGTTCTTC
TRBJ1-4	NA	NA	TRBV4-1	CASSQVSGGRSEKLFF	TGCGCCAGCAGCCAAGTAAGCGGCGGGAGGAGTGAAAAACTGTTTTTT
TRBJ1-6	NA	NA	TRBV11-2	CASSLVGSPLHF	TGTGCCAGCAGCTTAGTGGGCTCACCCCTCCACTTT
TRBJ2-1	NA	TRBD2	TRBV30	CAWSVGPSGSSYNEQFF	TGTGCCTGGAGTGTGGGACCTAGCGGGAGCTCCTACAATGAGCAGTTCTTC
TRBJ2-1	NA	NA	TRBV2	CASSSTLPGGEQFF	TGTGCCAGCAGTTCTACTTTACCCGGGGGTGAGCAGTTCTTC
TRBJ1-5	NA	NA	TRBV2	CASSAQRQQPQHF	TGTGCCAGCAGTGCACAGAGACAACAGCCCCAGCATTTT
TRBJ1-1	NA	TRBD1	TRBV5-1	CASSLEASRGPVPRNTEAFF	TGCGCCAGCAGCTTGGAGGCCAGCAGGGGGCCGGTCCCTAGGAACACTGAAGCTTTCTTT
TRBJ1-1	NA	NA	TRBV4-1	CASSPPRGGTLAEAFF	TGCGCCAGCAGCCCTCCCCGGGGCGGGACTCTGGCTGAAGCTTTCTTT
TRBJ1-2	NA	NA	TRBV6-5	CASSPSRSQGYGYTF	TGTGCCAGCAGCCCCTCACGTTCCCAGGGATATGGCTACACCTTC
TRBJ1-1	NA	NA	TRBV12-5	CASGLVQYEAFF	TGTGCTAGTGGTTTGGTACAGTATGAAGCTTTCTTT
TRBJ1-4	NA	NA	TRBV9	CASSVSDAGRNEKLFF	TGTGCCAGCAGCGTATCCGATGCAGGGAGGAATGAAAAACTGTTTTTT
TRBJ2-1	NA	TRBD1	TRBV11-2	CASSGWTGGGEQFF	TGTGCCAGCAGCGGATGGACAGGGGGCGGTGAGCAGTTCTTC
TRBJ2-7	NA	NA	TRBV7-8	CASSLAAEQYF	TGTGCCAGCAGCTTGGCGGCCGAGCAGTACTTC
TRBJ2-1	NA	TRBD2	TRBV18	CASSPRAASGYNEQFF	TGTGCCAGCTCACCCAGGGCGGCTAGCGGGTACAATGAGCAGTTCTTC
TRBJ2-1	NA	TRBD1	TRBV6-1	CASSRTGTSYNEQFF	TGTGCCAGCAGTAGGACAGGGACCTCCTACAATGAGCAGTTCTTC
TRBJ2-5	NA	NA	TRBV19	CASSTDNSQETQYF	TGTGCCAGTAGTACGGACAACAGCCAAGAGACCCAGTACTTC
TRBJ2-1	NA	TRBD1	TRBV6-5	CASKDRSYNEQFF	TGTGCCAGCAAGGACAGGAGCTACAATGAGCAGTTCTTC